This entry is about one TCR beta chain. Its antigen is still unknown. These data belong to a study of shared clonotypes between healthy human individuals. At the level of the study: A couple of women and a few men aged 18 to 49 served as donors. Study outcomes and limitations: The represented genetic and exposure-history diversity was limited by the small number of donors. Clonotypes that were shared across a few donors made up 4.5% to 5% of naive CD4 clonotypes.

Assay used: immunoSEQ multiplex PCR; TCRdb lists only in-frame clones, some missing. Here the sample spans about 2.3 million clones, 85% to 95% being singletons. This CDR3 is built from 15 residues. V shed 5 bases and J shed 3 bases, with 14 bases lying between them. The germline V gene has CDR1 MRHNA and CDR2 SNTAGT. The J gene is TRBJ2-1, the V gene TRBV6-4, with D perhaps TRBD1 or TRBD2 (5 bases each). The sequencing sample was made of naive CD4+ T cells from PBMCs. Indicated subset: CD45RA+ positively selected. The TCR was taken from a man aged 18 to 29 in good health. Some clones in this sample may be carry-over from other donors' samples. CDR3 DNA sequence: TGTGCCAGCAGTCCCGGAGGAAGGGGCTACAATGAGCAGTTCTTC. Protein sequence: CASSPGGRGYNEQFF.